The rows below give T cell receptor beta chains drawn from one sample of a study of shared clonotypes between healthy human individuals. Sequencing was performed with immunoSEQ multiplex PCR; in TCRdb, only in-frame clones are kept and a portion is missing. The sample shows roughly 1.4 million clones, approximately 98.5% of them seen only once. Sequencing was performed on naive CD4+ T cells sorted from blood. The source is a man aged 30 to 39 in good health. The CDR3 runs from the conserved cysteine through the conserved F or W. The D gene is left open where the match is weak. Only some rows state a clone size, as once, few, many or a class for expanded clones.

13	TRBV10-3	NA	TRBJ2-7	NA	CAISDGESYEQYF	TGTGCCATCAGTGACGGGGAGAGCTACGAGCAGTACTTC
14	TRBV7-9	NA	TRBJ1-1	NA	CASSLEGEFTEAFF	TGTGCCAGCAGCTTAGAAGGGGAATTCACTGAAGCTTTCTTT
17	TRBV7-8	NA	TRBJ1-4	NA	CASAYGAELATNEKLFF	TGTGCCAGCGCTTATGGGGCCGAACTTGCAACTAATGAAAAACTGTTTTTT
13	TRBV28	NA	TRBJ1-5	NA	CASKQGRDQPQHF	TGTGCCAGCAAGCAGGGACGCGATCAGCCCCAGCATTTT
17	TRBV18	NA	TRBJ2-6	TRBD1	CASSQTGGVSGANVLTF	TGTGCCAGCTCCCAGACAGGGGGTGTCTCTGGGGCCAACGTCCTGACTTTC
15	TRBV7-2	NA	TRBJ2-3	NA	CASSLVPENTDTQYF	TGTGCCAGCAGCTTAGTGCCTGAGAACACAGATACGCAGTATTTT
15	TRBV18	NA	TRBJ2-1	NA	CASSLTTGAGNEQFF	TGTGCCAGCTCACTGACCACGGGGGCGGGCAATGAGCAGTTCTTC
18	TRBV11-2	NA	TRBJ2-7	NA	CASSSITQYRDSSYEQYF	TGTGCCAGCAGCTCCATCACCCAATACCGGGACTCCTCCTACGAGCAGTACTTC
14	TRBV7-6	NA	TRBJ1-5	TRBD1	CASSLRDRGQPQHF	TGTGCCAGCAGCTTACGGGACAGGGGCCAGCCCCAGCATTTT
15	TRBV6-1	NA	TRBJ2-1	TRBD1	CASSGDRRVYNEQFF	TGTGCCAGCAGTGGGGACAGGAGGGTTTACAATGAGCAGTTCTTC
16	TRBV2	NA	TRBJ2-3	NA	CASRRGHADSTDTQYF	TGTGCCAGCAGGAGGGGCCACGCAGACTCCACAGATACGCAGTATTTT
13	TRBV6-5	NA	TRBJ1-2	NA	CASSSSVAYGYTF	TGTGCCAGCAGTAGTAGCGTTGCCTATGGCTACACCTTC
15	TRBV29-1	once	TRBJ2-5	TRBD1	CSVEAGQGTQETQYF	TGCAGCGTTGAAGCGGGACAGGGGACCCAAGAGACCCAGTACTTC
15	TRBV5-4	NA	TRBJ2-7	TRBD2	CASSFSGRSAYEQYF	TGTGCCAGCAGCTTCAGCGGGAGATCCGCCTACGAGCAGTACTTC
15	TRBV5-6	once	TRBJ1-5	NA	CASSLGTLVGQPQHF	TGTGCCAGCAGCTTGGGGACATTAGTAGGTCAGCCCCAGCATTTT
14	TRBV7-9	once	TRBJ2-7	NA	CASSSLEDVYEQYF	TGTGCCAGCAGCTCCCTAGAGGACGTCTACGAGCAGTACTTC
14	TRBV6-6	NA	TRBJ1-4	NA	CASSSAGRNEKLFF	TGTGCCAGCAGTTCCGCTGGACGTAATGAAAAACTGTTTTTT
15	TRBV10-3	NA	TRBJ1-2	TRBD1	CAISDSDRGNYGYTF	TGTGCCATCAGTGATTCGGACAGGGGGAACTATGGCTACACCTTC
15	TRBV10-3	NA	TRBJ2-5	NA	CATRGRSNFQETQYF	TGTGCCACCAGGGGACGTAGCAACTTCCAAGAGACCCAGTACTTC
19	TRBV4-1	once	TRBJ2-3	TRBD2	CASSQVGTGLAGTTDTQYF	TGCGCCAGCAGCCAAGTTGGGACCGGACTAGCGGGGACCACAGATACGCAGTATTTT
14	TRBV11-3	NA	TRBJ2-7	TRBD1	CASSVTGGSYEQYF	TGTGCCAGCAGCGTAACAGGGGGGAGCTACGAGCAGTACTTC
14	TRBV15	NA	TRBJ2-7	NA	CATSRDRRIDEQYF	TGTGCCACCAGCAGAGATCGGAGGATCGACGAGCAGTACTTC
16	TRBV11-3	NA	TRBJ2-5	NA	CASSLVGGGTGETQYF	TGTGCCAGCAGCTTAGTGGGAGGTGGTACTGGAGAGACCCAGTACTTC
14	TRBV4-1	NA	TRBJ2-4	NA	CASSLRISKNIQYF	TGCGCCAGCAGCCTACGGATAAGCAAAAACATTCAGTACTTC
16	TRBV15	once	TRBJ2-7	TRBD2	CATSRLVAGMSYEQYF	TGTGCCACCAGCAGGTTAGTAGCGGGAATGTCCTACGAGCAGTACTTC
13	TRBV5-1	NA	TRBJ2-7	TRBD2	CASSLPSGYEQYF	TGCGCCAGCAGCTTGCCTAGCGGCTACGAGCAGTACTTC
15	TRBV19	NA	TRBJ2-7	TRBD2	CASSPIAGVLVEQYF	TGTGCCAGTAGCCCTATAGCGGGGGTTTTGGTTGAGCAGTACTTC
17	TRBV27	NA	TRBJ2-2	TRBD2	CASSLGTSGFYTGELFF	TGTGCCAGCAGCCTCGGGACTAGCGGCTTTTACACCGGGGAGCTGTTTTTT
12	TRBV15	NA	TRBJ2-4	TRBD1	CATILGQGNQYF	TGTGCCACCATCCTAGGACAGGGGAACCAGTACTTC
16	TRBV5-1	NA	TRBJ2-7	TRBD2	CASSILTSGRRDEQYF	TGCGCCAGCAGCATACTGACTAGCGGGAGACGCGACGAGCAGTACTTC
11	TRBV20-1	NA	TRBJ2-5	NA	CSALIQETQYF	TGCAGTGCTCTCATACAAGAGACCCAGTACTTC
13	TRBV13	NA	TRBJ2-2	NA	CASSATDPGELFF	TGTGCCAGCAGCGCGACTGATCCCGGGGAGCTGTTTTTT
12	TRBV19	NA	TRBJ2-1	NA	CASSVGVHEQFF	TGTGCCAGTAGTGTAGGGGTCCATGAGCAGTTCTTC
15	TRBV28	NA	TRBJ1-5	TRBD1	CASSTPGQGAQPQHF	TGTGCCAGCAGCACACCGGGACAGGGGGCTCAGCCCCAGCATTTT
16	TRBV18	NA	TRBJ1-1	NA	CASSLKTGSSHTEAFF	TGTGCCAGCTCGCTGAAGACAGGCTCATCTCACACTGAAGCTTTCTTT
11	TRBV20-1	NA	TRBJ2-3	NA	CSAKIADTQYF	TGCAGTGCGAAGATAGCAGATACGCAGTATTTT
18	TRBV5-1	NA	TRBJ2-5	TRBD2	CASSLGRGLAGGGETQYF	TGCGCCAGCAGCCTCGGAAGGGGACTAGCGGGAGGTGGAGAGACCCAGTACTTC
17	TRBV7-8	NA	TRBJ2-2	NA	CASSFLPRLGGSGELFF	TGTGCCAGCAGCTTTCTCCCGCGACTAGGGGGGTCCGGGGAGCTGTTTTTT
16	TRBV7-2	once	TRBJ1-4	NA	CASSLYREATNEKLFF	TGTGCCAGCAGCTTATACAGGGAAGCAACTAATGAAAAACTGTTTTTT
17	TRBV18	once	TRBJ2-7	TRBD2	CASSPLAGTSGTYEQYF	TGTGCCAGCTCACCACTCGCCGGGACTAGCGGAACCTACGAGCAGTACTTC
13	TRBV30	NA	TRBJ2-2	NA	CAWRAPSTGELFF	TGTGCCTGGAGAGCTCCGAGCACCGGGGAGCTGTTTTTT
15	TRBV5-1	NA	TRBJ2-5	TRBD2	CASSLAGGRIETQYF	TGCGCCAGCAGCTTGGCGGGGGGGAGAATAGAGACCCAGTACTTC
14	TRBV10-1	NA	TRBJ2-7	TRBD2	CASSDLAGVGEQYF	TGCGCCAGCAGTGACCTAGCGGGAGTCGGCGAGCAGTACTTC
14	TRBV10-3	NA	TRBJ2-2	NA	CAISESRNTGELFF	TGTGCCATCAGTGAGAGTAGGAACACCGGGGAGCTGTTTTTT
16	TRBV5-1	NA	TRBJ2-5	TRBD2	CASSQSPGLAEETQYF	TGCGCCAGCTCCCAGAGCCCGGGACTAGCAGAGGAGACCCAGTACTTC
16	TRBV7-9	NA	TRBJ1-3	NA	CASSLALGSSGNTIYF	TGTGCCAGCAGCTTAGCGCTTGGCAGCTCTGGAAACACCATATATTTT
15	TRBV2	NA	TRBJ1-5	NA	CASRTDSTSNQPQHF	TGTGCCAGCAGGACAGACAGTACTAGCAATCAGCCCCAGCATTTT
14	TRBV5-1	NA	TRBJ2-3	NA	CASSLDRLEDTQYF	TGCGCCAGCAGCTTGGACAGACTAGAAGATACGCAGTATTTT
16	TRBV6-5	NA	TRBJ2-6	NA	CASSYYHKGGANVLTF	TGTGCCAGCAGTTACTACCACAAGGGTGGGGCCAACGTCCTGACTTTC
13	TRBV29-1	NA	TRBJ2-7	NA	CSVEVRDHNEQYF	TGCAGCGTTGAGGTGCGGGATCACAACGAGCAGTACTTC
15	TRBV18	few	TRBJ2-3	TRBD2	CASSPISGSENTQYF	TGTGCCAGCTCACCGATTAGCGGGAGTGAAAATACGCAGTATTTT
15	TRBV27	NA	TRBJ2-3	NA	CASTPRGDYTDTQYF	TGTGCCAGCACCCCGCGTGGGGATTACACAGATACGCAGTATTTT
14	TRBV18	NA	TRBJ2-5	TRBD1	CASSPTGSGETQYF	TGTGCCAGCTCACCGACAGGGAGCGGTGAGACCCAGTACTTC
15	TRBV7-2	NA	TRBJ2-7	NA	CASSLRVDYTYEQYF	TGTGCCAGCAGCCTGAGGGTGGACTATACCTACGAGCAGTACTTC
14	TRBV6-1	once	TRBJ2-7	TRBD1	CASSIRDRGLEQYF	TGTGCCAGCAGTATCCGGGACAGGGGCCTCGAGCAGTACTTC
19	TRBV18	NA	TRBJ2-6	TRBD1	CASSPTWGQGPSGANVLTF	TGTGCCAGCTCCCCCACGTGGGGACAGGGTCCCTCTGGGGCCAACGTCCTGACTTTC
15	TRBV5-1	NA	TRBJ2-1	NA	CASSLTTDSYNEQFF	TGCGCCAGCAGCTTGACGACTGACTCCTACAATGAGCAGTTCTTC